The sequence of this TCR beta chain was determined in a study of shared clonotypes between healthy human individuals. It was into CD45RA+ naive and CD45RA-negative memory subsets that the CD4+ cells were split. The study's findings and limits: Relative to memory subsets, naive subsets generally showed larger estimated richness. The donor pool, a small one, limited the genetic and exposure-history diversity represented.

The CDR3 contains 14 residues. V dropped 4 bases and J dropped 6; count of bases not matched to a gene: 5. Germline assignment: CDR1 LGHNT and CDR2 FRNRAP. As regards this clone: Its antigen remains unknown.

Clones were sequenced by immunoSEQ multiplex PCR, and TCRdb holds only the in-frame ones, with some missing. The table includes roughly 2 million clones, roughly 95% detected once. The rearrangement uses TRBV12-5 and TRBJ2-3; 9 bases are shared with TRBD1. The source is a man younger than 30 in good health. The sample consisted of naive CD4+ T cells sorted from blood. Described subset: CD45RA+ positively selected. The CDR3 DNA follows: TGTGCTAGTGGTTCAGGACAGGGGTGGGATACGCAGTATTTT. Protein: CASGSGQGWDTQYF.